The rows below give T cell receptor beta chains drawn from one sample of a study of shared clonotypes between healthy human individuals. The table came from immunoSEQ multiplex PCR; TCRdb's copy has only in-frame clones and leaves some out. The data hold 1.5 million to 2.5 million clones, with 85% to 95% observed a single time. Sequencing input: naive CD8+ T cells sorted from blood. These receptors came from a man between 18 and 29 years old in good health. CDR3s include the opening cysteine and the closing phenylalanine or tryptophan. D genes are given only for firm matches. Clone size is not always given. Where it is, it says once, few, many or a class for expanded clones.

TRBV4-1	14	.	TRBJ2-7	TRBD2	TGCGCCAGCAGCCTGGGACTAGCCTCCTACGAGCAGTACTTC	CASSLGLASYEQYF
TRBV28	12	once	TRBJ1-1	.	TGTGCCAGCAGTCGGGGGGCAACTGAAGCTTTCTTT	CASSRGATEAFF
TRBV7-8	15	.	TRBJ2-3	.	TGTGCCAGCAGAAGTGGAGATCGCGGCACAGATACGCAGTATTTT	CASRSGDRGTDTQYF
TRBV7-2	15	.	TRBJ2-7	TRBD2	TGTGCCAGCAGCTTTGGGACTAGCGTCTCCTACGAGCAGTACTTC	CASSFGTSVSYEQYF
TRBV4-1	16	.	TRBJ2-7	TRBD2	TGCGCCAGCAGCCGAATAGCGGGGGGCCTCTCCTACGAGCAGTACTTC	CASSRIAGGLSYEQYF
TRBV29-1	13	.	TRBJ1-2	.	TGCAGCGTTGAAGATTTAGGGGACTATGGCTACACCTTC	CSVEDLGDYGYTF
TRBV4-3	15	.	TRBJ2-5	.	TGCGCCAGCAGCCAAGCAGAGGGGACGGGGGAGACCCAGTACTTC	CASSQAEGTGETQYF
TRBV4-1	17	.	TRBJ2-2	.	TGCGCCAGCAGCCAGGAGGCCGGGACGGCGAACACCGGGGAGCTGTTTTTT	CASSQEAGTANTGELFF
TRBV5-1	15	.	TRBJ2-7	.	TGCGCCAGCAGCTTGACTCCAGGGGCTTCCTACGAGCAGTACTTC	CASSLTPGASYEQYF
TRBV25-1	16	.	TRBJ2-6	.	TGTGCCGTAGCCTCGAGGGTACTGGCTGGGGCCAACGTCCTGACTTTC	CAVASRVLAGANVLTF
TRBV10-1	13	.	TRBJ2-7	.	TGCGCCAGCAGTGTTGGCATCTCCTACGAGCAGTACTTC	CASSVGISYEQYF
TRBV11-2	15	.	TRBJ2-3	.	TGTGCCAGCAGCTTAATCCCCAGTAGCACAGATACGCAGTATTTT	CASSLIPSSTDTQYF
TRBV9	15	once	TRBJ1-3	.	TGTGCCAGCAGCGTAAGCGAACTCTCTGGAAACACCATATATTTT	CASSVSELSGNTIYF
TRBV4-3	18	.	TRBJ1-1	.	TGCGCCAGCAGCCAAGATTCGGCAGGGAGGGAGAGAAACACTGAAGCTTTCTTT	CASSQDSAGRERNTEAFF
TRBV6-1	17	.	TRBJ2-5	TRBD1	TGTGCCAGCAGTGGACTTTTACAGGGGGCCTTCCAAGAGACCCAGTACTTC	CASSGLLQGAFQETQYF
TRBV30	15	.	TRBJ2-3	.	TGTGCCTGGAGTGTTTCTGTGCTCAGCACAGATACGCAGTATTTT	CAWSVSVLSTDTQYF
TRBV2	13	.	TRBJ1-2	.	TGTGCCAGCAGCACCCCTGTGGACTGGGGCTACACCTTC	CASSTPVDWGYTF
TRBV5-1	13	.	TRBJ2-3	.	TGCGCCAGCAGAACTACAGGGCCAGATACGCAGTATTTT	CASRTTGPDTQYF
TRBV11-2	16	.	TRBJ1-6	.	TGTGCCAGCAGCTTAAAGGGGTCCTTCTATAATTCACCCCTCCACTTT	CASSLKGSFYNSPLHF
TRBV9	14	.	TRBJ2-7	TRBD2	TGTGCCAGCAGCGCGGGTAGCGGGCTCTACGAGCAGTACTTC	CASSAGSGLYEQYF
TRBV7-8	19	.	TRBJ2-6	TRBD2	TGTGCCAGCAGCCCAACTATACTAGCGGGAGTTACCGGGGCCAACGTCCTGACTTTC	CASSPTILAGVTGANVLTF
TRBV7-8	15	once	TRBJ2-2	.	TGTGCCAGCAGCCGCCCCCTCGGGAACACCGGGGAGCTGTTTTTT	CASSRPLGNTGELFF
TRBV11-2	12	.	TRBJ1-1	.	TGTGCCAGCAGCTTAGATCTCCTTGAAGCTTTCTTT	CASSLDLLEAFF
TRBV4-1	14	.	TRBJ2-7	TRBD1	TGCGCCAGCAGCCAAGGACAGGGGTTATACGAGCAGTACTTC	CASSQGQGLYEQYF
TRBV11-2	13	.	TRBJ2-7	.	TGTGCCAGCAGCTTAGGCGGGGACTGGCAGCAGTACTTC	CASSLGGDWQQYF
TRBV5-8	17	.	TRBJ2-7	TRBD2	TGTGCCAGCAGCTTGGCTAGCGGGGGGGCCTTCACCTACGAGCAGTACTTC	CASSLASGGAFTYEQYF
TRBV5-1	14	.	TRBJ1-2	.	TGCGCCAGCAGCTTGGAGGACGGAGAATATGGCTACACCTTC	CASSLEDGEYGYTF
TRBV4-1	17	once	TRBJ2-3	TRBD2	TGCGCCAGCAGCCAAGGAGGGGCTAGCGGGTTCACAGATACGCAGTATTTT	CASSQGGASGFTDTQYF
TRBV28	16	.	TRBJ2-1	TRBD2	TGTGCCAGCAGTTACGCCTCTAGCGGGGGATACAATGAGCAGTTCTTC	CASSYASSGGYNEQFF
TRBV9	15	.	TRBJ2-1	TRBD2	TGTGCCAGCAGCCTGGGGGCGGGGGGACCCAATGAGCAGTTCTTC	CASSLGAGGPNEQFF
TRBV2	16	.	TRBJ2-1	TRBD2	TGTGCCAGCATCGATGGACTAGCGGGCCAATACAATGAGCAGTTCTTC	CASIDGLAGQYNEQFF
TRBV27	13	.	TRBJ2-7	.	TGTGCCAGCAGTTCCCCTATTGGGGGCGAGCAGTACTTC	CASSSPIGGEQYF
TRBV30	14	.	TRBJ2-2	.	TGTGCCTGGGATGGGCAGGGAGCGGCCGGGGAGCTGTTTTTT	CAWDGQGAAGELFF
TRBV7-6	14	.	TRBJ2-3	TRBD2	TGTGCCAGCAGTGATAGCGGGATACTAGATACGCAGTATTTT	CASSDSGILDTQYF
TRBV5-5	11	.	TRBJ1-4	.	TGTGCCAGCAGCCGTCTGGGAAAACTGTTTTTT	CASSRLGKLFF
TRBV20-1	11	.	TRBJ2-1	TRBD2	TGCAGTGCTAGAGGCGGGAGCGAGCAGTTCTTC	CSARGGSEQFF
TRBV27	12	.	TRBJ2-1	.	TGTGCCAGCAGCCCTCGCTCTGGTGAGCAGTTCTTC	CASSPRSGEQFF
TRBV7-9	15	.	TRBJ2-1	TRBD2	TGTGCCAGCAGCTTAGTAGCGGGTGCCTACAATGAGCAGTTCTTC	CASSLVAGAYNEQFF
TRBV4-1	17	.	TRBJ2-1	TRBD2	TGCGCCAGCAGCCAAGATCAGGGTGCGGGGGGCCGTAATGAGCAGTTCTTC	CASSQDQGAGGRNEQFF
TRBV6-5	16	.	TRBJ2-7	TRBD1	TGTGCCAGCAGTTACTTCGCCGGGACAGGGGGCGACGAGCAGTACTTC	CASSYFAGTGGDEQYF
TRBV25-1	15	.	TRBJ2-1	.	TGTGCCAGCAGTGGGGAGCGGCAGACCTACAATGAGCAGTTCTTC	CASSGERQTYNEQFF
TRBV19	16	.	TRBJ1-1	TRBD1	TGTGCCAGTAATCTTTTTACCGGGACAGCGAACACTGAAGCTTTCTTT	CASNLFTGTANTEAFF
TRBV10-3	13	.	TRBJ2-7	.	TGTGCCATCAGCACGGGACTCACCTACGAGCAGTACTTC	CAISTGLTYEQYF